What follows are 23 T cell receptor beta chains derived from one specimen sequenced in a study of molecular identifiers for immune sequencing clone quantification. From the PCR reads, TCRdb called clonotypes with MiXCR, one entry per CDR3 protein. The data contain hundreds of thousands of distinct CDR3 sequences, under 25% of them singletons. Sequencing was done on a sample of naive CD8+ T cells from blood, with Jurkat cell RNA spiked in. Specified subset: FACS-sorted CD8+CD4-CCR7+CD45RA+ naive T cells. The source of these receptors is a human donor in good health. Some libraries in this study had Jurkat cell RNA spiked in.

In its sample, this clonotype was seen many times. The chain employs TRBV7-9 and TRBJ2-5; TRBD2 is a possible D gene (6 bases). V shed 3 bases and J shed 3 bases, with 8 bases lying between them. The V gene's germline CDR1 is SEHNR and CDR2 FQNEAQ (reference sequence). This CDR3 spans 13 amino acids. The CDR3 spells CASSFLAEETQYF. The CDR3 DNA follows: TGTGCCAGCAGCTTCTTAGCGGAAGAGACCCAGTACTTC.

In this sample, this clonotype turned up a few times. This sequence joins TRBV19 and TRBJ1-1; 12 bases map to TRBD1. With 3 bases clipped from V and 3 bases from J, the junction kept 8 bases outside the gene matches. Germline CDR1 and CDR2: LNHDA and SQIVND (reference sequence). CDR3 length: 17 amino acids. The CDR3 here is CASSIPGTGGFYTEAFF. The CDR3 DNA sequence: TGTGCCAGTAGTATTCCCGGGACAGGGGGCTTTTACACTGAAGCTTTCTTT.

This clonotype has only a few counts. The rearrangement uses TRBV19 and TRBJ1-5; 9 nucleotides agree with TRBD1. This CDR3 is 15 amino acids long. CDR1 and CDR2 from the germline V gene are LNHDA and SQIVND (reference sequence). The J segment lost 3 bases and the V segment lost 1 base, leaving 1 base of the junction unmatched. CDR3 sequence reads: CASSIGTGVNQPQHF. The CDR3 DNA reads as TGTGCCAGTAGTATAGGGACAGGGGTCAATCAGCCCCAGCATTTT. The entire variable domain, with the rest obtained from reference TRBV19 and TRBJ1-5, is as follows: DGGITQSPKYLFRKEGQNVTLSCEQNLNHDAMYWYRQDPGQGLRLIYYSQIVNDFQKGDIAEGYSVSREKKESFPLTVTSAQKNPTAFYLCASSIGTGVNQPQHFGDGTRLSIL.

This clonotype was recorded at least ten times. The V gene is TRBV7-9, the J gene TRBJ2-3; possible D gene TRBD1, 6 bases. This CDR3 is built from 14 residues. Germline V gene lookup returns CDR1 SEHNR and CDR2 FQNEAQ (reference sequence). V was shortened by 8 bases and J by 3 bases, with 15 bases between the two germline ends. CDR3 bases: TGTGCCAGCCAAGGGGGTTTGACGACAGATACGCAGTATTTT. Encoded protein: CASQGGLTTDTQYF. The whole variable domain, filled in from reference TRBV7-9 and TRBJ2-3, reads DTGVSQNPRHKITKRGQNVTFRCDPISEHNRLYWYRQTLGQGPEFLTYFQNEAQLEKSRLLSDRFSAERPKGSFSTLEIQRTEQGDSAMYLCASQGGLTTDTQYFGPGTRLTVL.

As concerns this clonotype: The germline gene is not matched at one end of the junction; a read error may be the cause. The genes are TRBV27 and TRBJ2-1; no clear D gene. The CDR3 is made up of 13 amino acids. Germline V gene data show CDR1 as MNHEY and CDR2 as SMNVEV (reference sequence). Written as DNA, the CDR3 is TGTGCCGGCAGTCCCTCACCCCGACATGAGCAGTTCTTC. This gives the protein CAGSPSPRHEQFF.

This clonotype occurred a few times. The CDR3 loop is CASSYSKSRRTEAFF. The CDR3 bases are TGTGCCAGCAGTTACTCGAAGAGCAGGCGCACTGAAGCTTTCTTT. The chain combines TRBV6-5 with TRBJ1-1; no firm D call. Germline CDR1 reads MNHEY; CDR2 reads SVGAGI. The CDR3 loop spans 15 amino acids. Trimming shortened V by 0 bases and J by 4 bases, and 12 bases separated the two germline ends.

The chain recombines TRBV7-9 with TRBJ2-3; the D gene is possibly TRBD1 (6 bases). The germline V gene encodes CDR1 SEHNR and CDR2 FQNEAQ (reference sequence). Trimming took 0 bases from V and 6 from J, leaving 28 bases between them. CDR3 length equals 20 residues. The CDR3 spells CASSLAVIGWRDRQGDTQYF. CDR3 DNA sequence: TGTGCCAGCAGCTTAGCAGTAATAGGTTGGCGAGACCGTCAGGGGGATACGCAGTATTTT.

V is TRBV10-3 and J is TRBJ1-1; 7 positions agree with TRBD1. The junction had 7 bases not matched to a gene; V was cut back by 6 bases and J by 3 bases. Per germline, CDR1 ENHRY and CDR2 SYGVKD. The length of the CDR3 is 14 residues. CDR3 in amino acids: CAIRTGEGYTEAFF. Here the CDR3 DNA reads TGTGCCATCAGAACAGGGGAAGGATACACTGAAGCTTTCTTT.

This clonotype was seen repeatedly, ten times or more. The V gene is TRBV6-2 or TRBV6-3, the J gene TRBJ2-3, with 13 positions matching TRBD2. V was clipped by 5 bases and J by 2 bases; unmatched bases: 7. The CDR3 contains 17 residues. Germline V gene data show CDR1 as MNHEY and CDR2 as SVGEGT. CDR3 sequence (DNA): TGTGCCAGCAGTGGCCAGGGACTAGCGGGGTCCACAGATACGCAGTATTTT. Translated, it gives CASSGQGLAGSTDTQYF.

The chain recombines TRBV24-1 with TRBJ2-1; 9 bases are a match to TRBD2. Trimming cost V 6 bases and J 3 bases; bases outside gene matches: 5. The CDR3 loop spans 15 amino acids. Germline CDR1 and CDR2: KGHDR and SFDVKD. In DNA, the CDR3 is TGTGCCACCAGTCCCCTAGCGGGAAGCTACAATGAGCAGTTCTTC. Translated: CATSPLAGSYNEQFF.

This clonotype has more than one count but fewer than ten. V is TRBV18 and J is TRBJ2-6; TRBD1 agrees at 7 bases. V trimming: 7 bases; J trimming: 0 bases; junction bases outside the gene matches: 3. Germline CDR1 reads KGHSH; CDR2 reads LQKENI. This CDR3 contains 15 residues. The CDR3 coding sequence is TGTGCCAGCTGGGACAGTTACTCTGGGGCCAACGTCCTGACTTTC. This translates into CASWDSYSGANVLTF.

This clonotype showed up many times. The chain uses TRBV19 and TRBJ1-1, with D possibly being TRBD1 (5 bases). Trimming removed 3 bases from V and 10 bases from J, with 12 bases in between. Germline lookup yields CDR1 LNHDA and CDR2 SQIVND (reference sequence). This CDR3 has 12 amino acids. Here the CDR3 DNA reads TGTGCCAGTAGTATCTTTGCCGGGGGAGCTTTCTTT. Its translation: CASSIFAGGAFF.

This chain links TRBV6-5 with TRBJ2-6; 12 bases are a match to TRBD1. With V trimmed by 8 bases and J by 4 bases, 12 bases remained unmatched. The CDR3 is 18 amino acids. CDR1 and CDR2 from the germline V gene are MNHEY and SVGAGI. The CDR3 region is CASRILGTGGGGANVLTF. CDR3 DNA sequence: TGTGCCAGCCGTATTTTGGGGACAGGGGGCGGCGGGGCCAACGTCCTGACTTTC.

This clonotype was seen a handful of times. V gene TRBV7-9 combines with J gene TRBJ2-5; D gene uncertain. Germline CDR1 reads SEHNR; CDR2 reads FQNEAQ (reference sequence). This CDR3 is 13 amino acids long. The V end lost 3 bases, the J end lost 3 bases, and 8 bases lay between the germline ends. CDR3 coding DNA: TGTGCCAGCAGCTTCGGTTTCGAAGAGACCCAGTACTTC. Translated, it gives CASSFGFEETQYF.

This clonotype was counted a single time. Its ends do not fully match the called genes, so a read error is possible. The chain recombines TRBV28 with TRBJ1-1, with 7 nucleotides matching TRBD1. Germline loops: CDR1 MDHEN, CDR2 SYDVKM. The CDR3 consists of 14 residues. The CDR3 DNA reads as TGTGCCAGCAGTACGGACAGGTGGAACACTGAAGCTCTCTTT. As protein: CASSTDRWNTEALF.

This clonotype was seen a handful of times. V is TRBV30 and J is TRBJ2-2, with D perhaps matching TRBD2 (6 bases). V lost 1 base and J 5 bases, leaving 8 bases between the germline ends. The CDR3 has 13 residues. Germline assignment: CDR1 GTSNPN and CDR2 SVGIG (reference sequence). The chain's CDR3 is CAWSARGTGELFF. CDR3 DNA sequence: TGTGCCTGGAGTGCACGGGGGACCGGGGAGCTGTTTTTT.

The chain carries TRBV30 and TRBJ1-2, with D perhaps matching TRBD1 (5 bases). Germline V CDR1 and CDR2: GTSNPN, SVGIG (reference sequence). V was clipped by 2 bases and J by 4 bases, with 14 bases between them. The CDR3 is 14 amino acids. CDR3 in DNA: TGTGCCTGGAGTAAGGACGGGGGAGGCTATGGCTACACCTTC. Protein: CAWSKDGGGYGYTF.

The sample holds a few counts of this clonotype. This chain links TRBV7-3 with TRBJ2-5; D remains unclear. CDR3 length equals 13 residues. Germline loops: CDR1 SGHTA, CDR2 FQGTGA. Trimming took 2 bases from V and 4 from J, leaving 8 bases between them. CDR3 sequence (DNA): TGTGCCAGCAGCTTATGGGTAGGAGAGACCCAGTACTTC. Translated: CASSLWVGETQYF.

This clonotype has more than one count but fewer than ten. The gene calls are TRBV5-6 and TRBJ2-3; 8 nucleotides agree with TRBD1. The CDR3 runs to 14 residues. The ends lost 4 bases at V and 3 bases at J; junction bases unmatched: 4. The germline V gene encodes CDR1 SGHDT and CDR2 YYEEEE. DNA of the CDR3: TGTGCCAGCAGCCCCTGGGACAGGACAGATACGCAGTATTTT. This codes for CASSPWDRTDTQYF.

At least ten counts were recorded for this clonotype. V is TRBV29-1 and J is TRBJ2-3; D possibly matches TRBD1 or TRBD2 (5 bases each). The CDR3 totals 13 residues. Trimming took 4 bases from V and 2 from J, leaving 10 bases between them. Germline values: CDR1 SQVTM, CDR2 ANQGSEA. CDR3 bases: TGCAGCGTTGGCTTGGGGGTCACAGATACGCAGTATTTT. This encodes CSVGLGVTDTQYF.

On this clonotype itself: This may stem from a read error, because a much larger clone lies one nucleotide away. This chain joins TRBV7-9 and TRBJ2-7, with D perhaps TRBD1 (5 bases). Germline assignment: CDR1 SEHNR and CDR2 FQNEAQ (reference sequence). The CDR3 covers 15 residues. CDR3 in DNA: TGTGCCAGCAGCCCAGTGGGGCCCCAGGACGACGAGCAGTGCTTC. The encoded protein is CASSPVGPQDDEQCF. Using reference TRBV7-9 and TRBJ2-7 for the parts outside the CDR3, the full variable domain is DTGVSQNPRHKITKRGQNVTFRCDPISEHNRLYWYRQTLGQGPEFLTYFQNEAQLEKSRLLSDRFSAERPKGSFSTLEIQRTEQGDSAMYLCASSPVGPQDDEQCFGPGTRLTVT.

The sample holds one count of this clonotype. At one end the junction does not follow the germline gene, possibly because of a read error. The V call is TRBV2, the J call TRBJ1-1, with a weak D call TRBD1 (6 bases). Germline assignment: CDR1 SNHLY and CDR2 FYNNEI. This CDR3 spans 16 amino acids. The CDR3 coding sequence is TGTGCCAGCAACCCCCAACAGGGATCTCGAAGCACTGAAGCTCTCTTT. Translated: CASNPQQGSRSTEALF. Filled out from reference TRBV2 and TRBJ1-1, the complete variable domain reads EPEVTQTPSHQVTQMGQEVILRCVPISNHLYFYWYRQILGQKVEFLVSFYNNEISEKSEIFDDQFSVERPDGSNFTLKIRSTKLEDSAMYFCASNPQQGSRSTEALFGQGTRLTVV.

This clonotype was found many times. V usage is TRBV9 and J usage is TRBJ2-7; D gene uncertain. The germline V gene has CDR1 SGDLS and CDR2 YYNGEE. Trimming shortened V by 4 bases and J by 2 bases, and 13 bases separated the two germline ends. This CDR3 spans 14 amino acids. The CDR3 bases are TGTGCCAGCAGCCCCGGGTACAGCGCCTACGAGCAGTACTTC. Translating gives CASSPGYSAYEQYF.